Listed below are T cell receptor beta chains from one sample, sequenced in a study of radiation and T cells in renal cell carcinoma. The table came from immunoSEQ multiplex PCR; TCRdb's copy has only in-frame clones and leaves some out. The data show around 16,000 clones, 45% to 70% seen once. Sequences were derived from tumor tissue, sampled from a patient whose treatment was nephrectomy without radiotherapy. The receptors were sampled from a middle-aged man with renal cell carcinoma. CDR3s include the opening cysteine and the closing phenylalanine or tryptophan. D genes are given only for firm matches. Some rows have no size entry. The others give once, few or many, or a class for an expanded clone.

j_call: TRBJ2-1
clone_size: .
d_call: .
v_call: TRBV9
cdr3_nt: TGTGCCAGCAGCGTCTGGGGAGCCAATGAGCAGTTCTTC
cdr3_aa: CASSVWGANEQFF

j_call: TRBJ1-2
clone_size: .
d_call: TRBD1
v_call: TRBV5-1
cdr3_nt: TGCGCCAGCAGCTTGGGACAGGGAAGCTATGGCTACACCTTC
cdr3_aa: CASSLGQGSYGYTF

j_call: TRBJ2-6
clone_size: .
d_call: .
v_call: TRBV4-2
cdr3_nt: TGTGCCAGCAGCCGTCGGGGAGGGGCCAACGTCCTGACTTTC
cdr3_aa: CASSRRGGANVLTF

j_call: TRBJ2-1
clone_size: .
d_call: TRBD2
v_call: TRBV5-1
cdr3_nt: TGCGCCAGCAGCCCATGGGTAGCGGGAGGGGACCGGAATGAGCAGTTCTTC
cdr3_aa: CASSPWVAGGDRNEQFF

j_call: TRBJ2-7
clone_size: .
d_call: .
v_call: TRBV7-6
cdr3_nt: TGTGCCAGCAGCTTAGCGCGGGACACTGGCTCCTACGAGCAGTACTTC
cdr3_aa: CASSLARDTGSYEQYF

j_call: TRBJ2-5
clone_size: .
d_call: .
v_call: TRBV7-9
cdr3_nt: TGTGCCAGCAGCTTAGACCCCAGGGGAAGAGGGCTGGAGACCCAGTACTTC
cdr3_aa: CASSLDPRGRGLETQYF

j_call: TRBJ1-1
clone_size: few
d_call: .
v_call: TRBV25-1
cdr3_nt: TGTGCCAGCAGTGGAGGGAGGGGTACCACTGAAGCTTTCTTT
cdr3_aa: CASSGGRGTTEAFF

j_call: TRBJ2-5
clone_size: .
d_call: TRBD2
v_call: TRBV29-1
cdr3_nt: TGCAGCGTTCGCCCGGGGGGGGAGACCCAGTACTTC
cdr3_aa: CSVRPGGETQYF

j_call: TRBJ1-3
clone_size: .
d_call: .
v_call: TRBV5-8
cdr3_nt: TGTGCCAGCAGCTTGGTACAGGAGGGCGTGGACACCATATATTTT
cdr3_aa: CASSLVQEGVDTIYF

j_call: TRBJ1-1
clone_size: .
d_call: TRBD1
v_call: TRBV19
cdr3_nt: TGTGCCAGTAGTCAGGGGGCTGAAGCTTTCTTT
cdr3_aa: CASSQGAEAFF

j_call: TRBJ2-7
clone_size: few
d_call: .
v_call: TRBV21-1
cdr3_nt: TGTGCCAGCAGCAACTCCGGGACAGGATCAACTACCTACGAGCAGTACTTC
cdr3_aa: CASSNSGTGSTTYEQYF

j_call: TRBJ2-1
clone_size: .
d_call: .
v_call: TRBV6-5
cdr3_nt: TGTGCCAGCAGTTTAAGGGACTCAACTTTTAACAATGAGCAGTTCTTC
cdr3_aa: CASSLRDSTFNNEQFF

j_call: TRBJ2-3
clone_size: .
d_call: .
v_call: TRBV7-9
cdr3_nt: TGTGCCAGCAGCGGTGGGGTTGCAGATACGCAGTATTTT
cdr3_aa: CASSGGVADTQYF

j_call: TRBJ1-2
clone_size: few
d_call: TRBD1
v_call: TRBV6-4
cdr3_nt: TGTGCCAGCAGTAAGGGACAGGGGAATCGTGGCTACACCTTC
cdr3_aa: CASSKGQGNRGYTF

j_call: TRBJ2-2
clone_size: .
d_call: .
v_call: TRBV7-9
cdr3_nt: TGTGCCAGCAGCTCTCACTGGAACACCGGGGAGCTGTTTTTT
cdr3_aa: CASSSHWNTGELFF

j_call: TRBJ1-1
clone_size: .
d_call: .
v_call: TRBV5-1
cdr3_nt: TGCGCCAGGAAACCCGTTTGGGACACTGAAGCTTTCTTT
cdr3_aa: CARKPVWDTEAFF

j_call: TRBJ1-2
clone_size: once
d_call: TRBD1
v_call: TRBV9
cdr3_nt: TGTGCCAGCAGCGTAGCTACGAAGGGGGCGACCTATGGCTACACCTTC
cdr3_aa: CASSVATKGATYGYTF

j_call: TRBJ1-2
clone_size: .
d_call: TRBD1
v_call: TRBV10-3
cdr3_nt: TGTGCCATCAGTACGGACAGGGGCTATGGCTACACCTTC
cdr3_aa: CAISTDRGYGYTF

j_call: TRBJ2-2
clone_size: .
d_call: .
v_call: TRBV7-8
cdr3_nt: TGTGCCAGCAGCTTGGGTCTCGGTTCCACCGGGGAGCTGTTTTTT
cdr3_aa: CASSLGLGSTGELFF

j_call: TRBJ1-3
clone_size: .
d_call: .
v_call: TRBV4-3
cdr3_nt: TGCGCCAGCAGCCAAGATTGGGGCTCTGGAAACACCATATATTTT
cdr3_aa: CASSQDWGSGNTIYF

j_call: TRBJ1-5
clone_size: .
d_call: .
v_call: TRBV2
cdr3_nt: TGTGCCAGCAGAAAAACTGACAGCTACAATCAGCCCCAGCATTTT
cdr3_aa: CASRKTDSYNQPQHF

j_call: TRBJ2-7
clone_size: .
d_call: TRBD1
v_call: TRBV10-3
cdr3_nt: TGTGCCATCAGTTTGGGACAGGGGAACGAGCAGTACTTC
cdr3_aa: CAISLGQGNEQYF

j_call: TRBJ2-7
clone_size: .
d_call: .
v_call: TRBV9
cdr3_nt: TGTGCCAGCAGCGTAGACGGGTCCTACGAGCAGTACTTC
cdr3_aa: CASSVDGSYEQYF

j_call: TRBJ2-2
clone_size: .
d_call: .
v_call: TRBV18
cdr3_nt: TGTGCCAGCTCACCACGAGAGGGCGGGGAGCTGTTTTTT
cdr3_aa: CASSPREGGELFF